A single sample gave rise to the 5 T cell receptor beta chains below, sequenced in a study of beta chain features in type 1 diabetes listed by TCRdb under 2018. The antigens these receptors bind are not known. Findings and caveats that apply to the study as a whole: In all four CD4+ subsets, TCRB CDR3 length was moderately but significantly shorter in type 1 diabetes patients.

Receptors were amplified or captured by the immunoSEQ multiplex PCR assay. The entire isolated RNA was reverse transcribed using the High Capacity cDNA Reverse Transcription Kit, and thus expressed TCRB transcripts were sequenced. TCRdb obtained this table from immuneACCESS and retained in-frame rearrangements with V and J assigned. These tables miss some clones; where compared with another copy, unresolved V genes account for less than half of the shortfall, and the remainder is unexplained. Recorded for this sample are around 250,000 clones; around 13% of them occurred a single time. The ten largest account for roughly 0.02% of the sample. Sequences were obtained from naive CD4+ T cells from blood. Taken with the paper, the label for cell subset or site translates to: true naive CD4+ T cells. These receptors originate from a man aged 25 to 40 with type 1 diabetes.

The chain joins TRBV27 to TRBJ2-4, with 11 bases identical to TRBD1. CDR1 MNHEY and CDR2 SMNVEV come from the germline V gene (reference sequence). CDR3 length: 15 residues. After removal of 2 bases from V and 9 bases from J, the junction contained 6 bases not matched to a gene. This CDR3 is CASSLTGQGAGIQYF. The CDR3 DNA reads TGTGCCAGCAGTTTAACCGGACAGGGGGCTGGCATTCAGTACTTC.

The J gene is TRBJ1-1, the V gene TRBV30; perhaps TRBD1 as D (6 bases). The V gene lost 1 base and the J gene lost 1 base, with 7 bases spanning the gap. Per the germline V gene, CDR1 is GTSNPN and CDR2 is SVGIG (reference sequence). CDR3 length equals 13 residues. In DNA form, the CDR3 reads TGTGCCTGGAGTGGACAGGAGAACACTGAAGCTTTCTTT. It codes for CAWSGQENTEAFF.

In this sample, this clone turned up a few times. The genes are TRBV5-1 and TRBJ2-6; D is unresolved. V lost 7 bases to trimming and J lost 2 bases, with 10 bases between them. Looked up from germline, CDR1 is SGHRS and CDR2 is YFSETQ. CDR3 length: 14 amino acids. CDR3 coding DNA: TGCGCCAGCTTTCCTGAGCCTGGGGCCAACGTCCTGACTTTC. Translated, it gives CASFPEPGANVLTF.

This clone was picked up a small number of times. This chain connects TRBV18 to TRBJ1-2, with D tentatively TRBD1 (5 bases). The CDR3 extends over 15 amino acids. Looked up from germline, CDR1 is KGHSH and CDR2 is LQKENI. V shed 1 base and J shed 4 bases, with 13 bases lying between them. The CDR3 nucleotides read TGTGCCAGCTCACCACTGGGGCAGGTTAGCTATGGCTACACCTTC. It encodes CASSPLGQVSYGYTF.

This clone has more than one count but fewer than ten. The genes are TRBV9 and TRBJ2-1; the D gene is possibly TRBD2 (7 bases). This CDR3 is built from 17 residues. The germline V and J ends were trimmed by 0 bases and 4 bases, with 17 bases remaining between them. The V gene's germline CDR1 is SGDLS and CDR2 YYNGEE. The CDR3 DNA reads TGTGCCAGCAGCGTAGCGGGGGGCTCTTTACGGTACAATGAGCAGTTCTTC. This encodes CASSVAGGSLRYNEQFF. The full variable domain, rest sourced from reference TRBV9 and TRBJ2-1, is DSGVTQTPKHLITATGQRVTLRCSPRSGDLSVYWYQQSLDQGLQFLIQYYNGEERAKGNILERFSAQQFPDLHSELNLSSLELGDSALYFCASSVAGGSLRYNEQFFGPGTRLTVL.